The 22 T cell receptor beta chains below were found in one sample sequenced in a study of Graves' ophthalmopathy and Graves' hyperthyroidism. Amplification of the TCR beta CDR3 regions used RNA transcripts (as template). Second-round multiplex PCR came after a first-round RT-PCR that employed HTBI primers. TCRdb fed the multiplex PCR reads into MiXCR, producing one record per CDR3 protein. Among about 640,000 distinct CDR3 sequences listed, about 41% were seen once. Sequencing was done on a sample of peripheral blood. All receptors come from an adult man with Graves' ophthalmopathy.

DNA for the CDR3: TGTGCCAGCAGCTCTTACAGGGCGCACGAGCAGTACTTC. This encodes CASSSYRAHEQYF. The rearrangement uses TRBV7-2 and TRBJ2-7; possibly TRBD1 for D (6 bases). Trimming took 4 bases from V and 5 from J, leaving 12 bases between them. This CDR3 contains 13 residues. The germline CDR1 and CDR2 sequences are SGHTA and FQGNSA.

This chain joins TRBV5-8 and TRBJ1-5; D unclear. This CDR3 has 18 amino acids. V was cut by 0 bases and J by 0 bases, with 16 bases left in between. Germline V gene lookup returns CDR1 SGHTS and CDR2 YDEGEE. For the CDR3, the DNA is TGTGCCAGCAGCTTGGCCCTGAGGGAGGGATATAGCAATCAGCCCCAGCATTTT. This codes for CASSLALREGYSNQPQHF. Full variable domain (remainder filled in from reference TRBV5-8 and TRBJ1-5): EAGVTQSPTHLIKTRGQQATLRCSPISGHTSVYWYQQALGLGLQFLLWYDEGEERNRGNFPPRFSGRQFPNYSSELNVNALELEDSALYLCASSLALREGYSNQPQHFGDGTRLSIL.

This clonotype was detected ten times or more. The CDR3 is CASSLTGNVLTF. CDR3 coding DNA: TGTGCCAGCAGTTTAACAGGCAACGTCCTGACTTTC. This sequence joins TRBV27 and TRBJ2-6; a weak D match, TRBD1 (5 bases). V was cut by 2 bases and J by 9 bases, with 5 bases left in between. This CDR3 is 12 amino acids long. Germline-derived CDR1 and CDR2 are MNHEY and SMNVEV (reference sequence).

Details on this clonotype: A much larger clone is a single base away; this may be a read error. The chain employs TRBV11-2 and TRBJ2-7; 8 bases map to TRBD2. The V gene's germline CDR1 is SGHAT and CDR2 FQNNGV. V shed 3 bases and J 6 bases; nucleotides not matched to a gene: 4. CDR3 size: 13 residues. CDR3 bases: TGTGCCAGCAGCTTGGGACTAGAGGGCGAGCAGTACGTC. Its translation is CASSLGLEGEQYV.

This chain joins TRBV4-1 and TRBJ2-5; TRBD2 matches 7 bases. Trimming at V came to 2 bases and at J to 5 bases, leaving 5 bases not matched to a gene. Germline CDR1 is MGHRA and CDR2 is YSYEKL. The CDR3 runs 14 residues. The CDR3 DNA sequence: TGCGCCAGCAGCCAATATGGGGGGGATGAGACCCAGTACTTC. Translation gives CASSQYGGDETQYF.

This clonotype was detected many times. The genes are TRBV20-1 and TRBJ1-3, with D hard to call. The CDR3 loop spans 13 amino acids. With 2 bases removed from V and 9 bases from J, the gap between germline ends came to 14 bases. Germline lookup yields CDR1 DFQATT and CDR2 SNEGSKA (reference sequence). The chain's CDR3 is CSARSRPEGTIYF. CDR3 in DNA: TGCAGTGCTAGAAGCAGGCCGGAGGGCACCATATATTTT.

The chain employs TRBV5-1 and TRBJ2-2; D possibly uses TRBD1 or TRBD2 (5 bases each). The CDR3 runs to 14 residues. Trimming took 4 bases from V and 5 from J, leaving 12 bases between them. Germline CDR1 and CDR2: SGHRS and YFSETQ. This chain's CDR3 is CASSGTHMTGELFF. In DNA form, the CDR3 reads TGCGCCAGCAGCGGGACCCATATGACCGGGGAGCTGTTTTTT.

This clonotype was seen ten or more times. The chain uses TRBV12-3 or TRBV12-4 and TRBJ1-2; a possible D gene is TRBD1 (5 bases). With 2 bases removed from V and 8 bases from J, the gap between germline ends came to 18 bases. This CDR3 spans 15 amino acids. The CDR3 DNA reads as TGTGCCAGCAGTTTATTGTATCAGGGAACTCAGGGCTACACCTTC. Its translation is CASSLLYQGTQGYTF.

The V and J genes are TRBV29-1 and TRBJ2-7; perhaps TRBD1 as D (6 bases). Germline-derived CDR1 and CDR2 are SQVTM and ANQGSEA. There are 12 residues in the CDR3. Trimming shortened V by 8 bases and J by 3 bases, and 14 bases separated the two germline ends. In DNA form, the CDR3 reads TGCAGCTACAGGGTTGGGGTCTACGAGCAGTACTTC. Its protein product is CSYRVGVYEQYF.

V gene TRBV19 combines with J gene TRBJ1-3; D perhaps matches TRBD1 (6 bases). There are 15 residues in the CDR3. CDR1 is LNHDA, CDR2 SQIVND, per germline (reference sequence). The V end was cut by 11 bases, the J end by 1 base, with 18 bases between. CDR3 sequence (DNA): TGTGCCTGGACTGTACGGGGGGCGTCTGGAAACACCATATATTTT. As protein: CAWTVRGASGNTIYF.

The V and J genes are TRBV10-3 and TRBJ1-5; D is undetermined. From germline, CDR1 is ENHRY and CDR2 SYGVKD. The V and J ends lost 6 bases and 13 bases respectively, with 19 bases between them. This CDR3 is built from 13 residues. The CDR3 here is CAISQTHTYEQHF. CDR3 sequence (DNA): TGTGCCATCAGCCAGACACACACCTACGAGCAGCATTTT.

This clonotype has ten or more counts. The chain employs TRBV5-4 and TRBJ2-7; 9 bases fit TRBD1. V was pared by 2 bases and J by 2 bases, with 5 bases of the junction left unmatched. The CDR3 is 15 amino acids. Germline CDR1 SGHNT, CDR2 YYREEE (reference sequence). This CDR3 reads CASSFGTGRAYEQYF. The CDR3 coding sequence is TGTGCCAGCAGCTTCGGGACAGGGAGGGCCTACGAGCAGTACTTC.

The chain uses TRBV20-1 and TRBJ2-7; a possible D gene is TRBD1 (5 bases). This CDR3 contains 10 residues. Trimming stripped 6 bases from V and 9 bases from J, with 12 bases between. The germline CDR1 and CDR2 sequences are DFQATT and SNEGSKA (reference sequence). This chain's CDR3 is CSARVQGQYF. CDR3 bases: TGCAGTGCCAGGGTCCAGGGGCAGTACTTC.

The V call is TRBV5-6, the J call TRBJ2-7; 10 nucleotides agree with TRBD2. The germline V gene encodes CDR1 SGHDT and CDR2 YYEEEE. Losses at the gene ends were 5 bases for V and 7 bases for J; bases not matched to a gene: 9. The CDR3 runs 14 residues. CDR3 in DNA: TGTGCCAGCAGTCACCAGGGACTAGCGTATGAGCAGTACTTC. Protein sequence: CASSHQGLAYEQYF. The full variable domain, with the rest looked up from reference TRBV5-6 and TRBJ2-7, is DAGVTQSPTHLIKTRGQQVTLRCSPKSGHDTVSWYQQALGQGPQFIFQYYEEEERQRGNFPDRFSGHQFPNYSSELNVNALLLGDSALYLCASSHQGLAYEQYFGPGTRLTVT.

In its sample, this clonotype was seen a few times. The V and J genes are TRBV7-9 and TRBJ2-7; D unresolved. Trimming pared 3 bases from V and 0 bases from J, leaving 6 bases between. Per the germline V gene, CDR1 is SEHNR and CDR2 is FQNEAQ (reference sequence). The CDR3 length is 13 residues. CDR3: CASSLPSSYEQYF. DNA for the CDR3: TGTGCCAGCAGCTTGCCCAGCTCCTACGAGCAGTACTTC.

Ten or more counts support this clonotype. The chain combines TRBV2 with TRBJ2-7; D remains ambiguous. Germline lookup yields CDR1 SNHLY and CDR2 FYNNEI. V dropped 2 bases and J dropped 2 bases, with 10 bases sitting between them. This CDR3 region has 14 residues. The CDR3 region is CASSETRPTYEQYF. CDR3 DNA sequence: TGTGCCAGCAGTGAAACCCGGCCAACCTACGAGCAGTACTTC.

The CDR3 is CASSAGHLAEVGTSYEQYF. The CDR3 region has the DNA TGTGCCAGCAGCGCCGGCCATTTAGCGGAGGTGGGCACCTCCTACGAGCAGTACTTC. V usage is TRBV7-8 and J usage is TRBJ2-7, with a tentative D call TRBD2 (6 bases). Trimming cost V 5 bases and J 0 bases, with 26 bases left between them. This CDR3 contains 19 residues. From germline, CDR1 is SGHVS and CDR2 FQNEAQ.

This chain uses TRBV6-2 or TRBV6-3 with TRBJ1-5; perhaps TRBD1 as D (5 bases). Per germline, CDR1 MNHEY and CDR2 SVGEGT. Trimming removed 3 bases at V and 4 bases at J, with 16 bases between. This CDR3 is 16 amino acids long. The CDR3 loop is CASSYDLGRENQPQHF. CDR3 in DNA: TGTGCCAGCAGTTATGATCTGGGGCGGGAGAATCAGCCCCAGCATTTT.

V and J are TRBV24-1 and TRBJ2-1; tentatively, D is TRBD1 or TRBD2 (6 bases each). Germline V lookup: CDR1 KGHDR, CDR2 SFDVKD. The CDR3 sequence is 14 residues long. With 0 bases removed from V and 11 bases from J, the gap between germline ends came to 13 bases. Written as DNA, the CDR3 is TGTGCCACCAGTGATTTGCAAACAGGGAGGCAGCAGTTCTTC. Its protein is CATSDLQTGRQQFF.

This clonotype occurred many times. This may be a read error, as it is one base from a much larger clone. The chain links TRBV29-1 to TRBJ1-1; TRBD1 matches at 7 bases. Germline V lookup: CDR1 SQVTM, CDR2 ANQGSEA. The ends lost 6 bases at V and 3 bases at J; junction bases unmatched: 4. The CDR3 loop spans 12 amino acids. CDR3 sequence reads: CSVGGLDTEAFF. CDR3 DNA sequence: TGCAGCGTAGGGGGCCTGGACACTGAAGCTTTCTTT. The variable domain in full, completed from reference TRBV29-1 and TRBJ1-1, reads SAVISQKPSRDICQRGTSLTIQCQVDSQVTMMFWYRQQPGQSLTLIATANQGSEATYESGFVIDKFPISRPNLTFSTLTVSNMSPEDSSIYLCSVGGLDTEAFFGQGTRLTVV.

This clonotype has just a few counts. The V gene is TRBV9, the J gene TRBJ2-7, with TRBD2 matching 12 bases. The V gene's germline CDR1 is SGDLS and CDR2 YYNGEE. V lost 4 bases to trimming and J lost 4 bases; unmatched junction nucleotides: 9. The CDR3 is 16 amino acids. For the CDR3, the DNA is TGTGCCAGCAGCCCTTTGCCTGGGACTAGCGGGTACGAGCAGTACTTC. Amino acid sequence: CASSPLPGTSGYEQYF. Supplemented by reference TRBV9 and TRBJ2-7, the full variable domain reads DSGVTQTPKHLITATGQRVTLRCSPRSGDLSVYWYQQSLDQGLQFLIQYYNGEERAKGNILERFSAQQFPDLHSELNLSSLELGDSALYFCASSPLPGTSGYEQYFGPGTRLTVT.

Turning to this clonotype: One end of the junction does not line up with germline, which may come from a read error. J is TRBJ2-7 and V is TRBV24-1; D is unclear. CDR1 KGHDR and CDR2 SFDVKD come from the germline V gene. The CDR3 covers 12 residues. This CDR3 is CATSDQDAEQYF. CDR3 sequence (DNA): TGTGCCACCAGTGACCAGGACGCCGAGCAATACTTC.